A single sample is the source of the 10 T cell receptor beta chains below, sequenced in a study of CD8 T cells in ankylosing spondylitis (dated by TCRdb to 2015 to 2018). Libraries were prepared through 5' RACE. Reads for this sample came from an Illumina HiSeq 2500. In TCRdb, the public reads were trimmed at Q25 with fastp and aligned with MiXCR, with productive beta chains retained. Rows with a matching CDR3 protein are joined into one entry that keeps the most common DNA and genes. The sample table lists 200,000 to 300,000 distinct CDR3 sequences, over 8.5% of them with a count of one. Of the sample, 6.8% falls within the top ten clones. The sample consisted of blood, either unsorted or a sorted T cell fraction (not recorded which). These receptor sequences come from a male donor with ankylosing spondylitis or in good health (not recorded which).

This clonotype was counted at least ten times. The V gene is TRBV20-1, the J gene TRBJ2-7; 11 bases are a match to TRBD1. CDR1 and CDR2 (germline): DFQATT, SNEGSKA (reference sequence). V was clipped by 3 bases and J by 2 bases; unmatched bases: 3. CDR3 length: 14 residues. For the CDR3, the DNA is TGCAGTGCTAGTGGGGGACAGGGGGCCTACGAGCAGTACTTC. Its protein product is CSASGGQGAYEQYF.

This clonotype was counted at least ten times. The chain joins TRBV20-1 to TRBJ2-1; TRBD1 aligns across 8 bases. The CDR3 spans 15 residues. Germline V gene data show CDR1 as DFQATT and CDR2 as SNEGSKA (reference sequence). J gave up 0 bases and V 5 bases, and 6 bases lay outside the gene matches. The CDR3 loop reads CSAYFRGRSYNEQFF. The CDR3, as DNA: TGCAGTGCTTATTTCAGGGGGCGCTCCTACAATGAGCAGTTCTTC.

This clonotype was counted many times. The V and J genes are TRBV9 and TRBJ2-1, with 9 bases aligning to TRBD2. Germline values: CDR1 SGDLS, CDR2 YYNGEE. Trimming took 3 bases from V and 10 from J; bases not matched to a gene: 2. The length of the CDR3 is 12 residues. CDR3 in DNA: TGTGCCAGCAGCGGAAGCGGGGGGGAGCAGTTCTTC. This gives the protein CASSGSGGEQFF.

The chain has TRBV7-8 and TRBJ2-7, with a possible D match to TRBD2 (6 bases). Germline values: CDR1 SGHVS, CDR2 FQNEAQ. V was cut by 5 bases and J by 1 base, with 15 bases left in between. This CDR3 is built from 15 residues. The CDR3 DNA sequence: TGTGCCAGCAGCAATGGCGGGATGACGTCCTACGAGCAGTACTTC. This translates into CASSNGGMTSYEQYF. Looking up the rest from reference TRBV7-8 and TRBJ2-7 gives the full variable domain: GAGVSQSPRYKVAKRGQDVALRCDPISGHVSLFWYQQALGQGPEFLTYFQNEAQLDKSGLPSDRFFAERPEGSVSTLKIQRTQQEDSAVYLCASSNGGMTSYEQYFGPGTRLTVT.

The chain couples TRBV18 to TRBJ1-1, with D hard to call. Germline CDR1 is KGHSH and CDR2 is LQKENI. Deletions cut 3 bases from V and 1 base from J, with 9 bases between. This CDR3 region has 14 residues. The CDR3 DNA is TGTGCCAGCTCACCCTTTGGAGCGAACACTGAAGCTTTCTTT. Its translation: CASSPFGANTEAFF.

There are many counts of this clonotype. The CDR3 sequence: CASSPGQGGGEQYF. CDR3 sequence (DNA): TGTGCCAGCAGCCCCGGACAGGGGGGAGGAGAGCAGTACTTC. The rearrangement links TRBV7-8 to TRBJ2-7, with 10 bases lining up with TRBD1. J lost 7 bases, V lost 5 bases, and 8 bases had no gene match. There are 14 residues in the CDR3. From germline, CDR1 is SGHVS and CDR2 FQNEAQ.

This clonotype was picked up a small number of times. A junction end diverges from the germline sequence, so it may reflect a read error. This sequence joins TRBV7-2 and TRBJ2-3; D not certain. The length of the CDR3 is 15 residues. In germline, CDR1 is SGHTA, CDR2 FQGNSA. The CDR3 spells CASSLSYDSTYTQYF. CDR3 DNA: TGTGCCAGCAGCCTAAGCTATGATAGCACATATACGCAGTATTTT.

J is TRBJ2-3 and V is TRBV12-3 or TRBV12-4; 9 bases align to TRBD2. Unmatched junction bases numbered 5, after V lost 3 bases and J lost 7 bases. The length of the CDR3 is 14 residues. The CDR3 reads CASSLGLAGNTQYF. CDR3 bases: TGTGCCAGCAGTTTGGGGCTAGCGGGGAATACGCAGTATTTT.

For this clonotype: This may be a read error: a much more frequent sequence differs by one nucleotide. V gene TRBV10-3 combines with J gene TRBJ1-1; 8 bases are a match to TRBD1. Germline CDR1 is ENHRY and CDR2 is SYGVKD. CDR3 length: 12 residues. The CDR3 loop reads CPISSGGREAFF. The DNA of the CDR3 is TGTCCCATCAGTTCAGGGGGCAGGGAAGCTTTCTTT.

This clonotype was picked up many times. This chain connects TRBV7-3 to TRBJ2-2, with no clear D. The CDR3 contains 12 residues. Germline loops: CDR1 SGHTA, CDR2 FQGTGA. V was shortened by 4 bases and J by 6 bases, with 6 bases between the two germline ends. DNA of the CDR3: TGTGCCAGCAGCTCCGACCCCGGGGAGCTGTTTTTT. Residues: CASSSDPGELFF. The whole variable domain, remainder taken from reference TRBV7-3 and TRBJ2-2, is GAGVSQTPSNKVTEKGKYVELRCDPISGHTALYWYRQSLGQGPEFLIYFQGTGAADDSGLPNDRFFAVRPEGSVSTLKIQRTERGDSAVYLCASSSDPGELFFGEGSRLTVL.